This entry concerns a single T cell receptor beta chain. These data come from a study of technical replicates of blood from several donors. V lost 3 bases, J lost 10 bases, and 13 bases lay in between. This CDR3 has 13 amino acids. Germline V gives CDR1 MDHEN, CDR2 SYDVKM. Here immunoSEQ multiplex PCR was the method, and the copy in TCRdb shows in-frame clones only, minus some. Of about 79,000 clones in the sample, 94% were seen once. This sequence originates from a human donor in good health. Sequencing used T cells isolated from PBMCs. The gene calls are TRBV28 and TRBJ2-4; perhaps TRBD1 as D (6 bases). CDR3 bases: TGTGCCAGCAGTTTTGGTACAGGGCGGATTCAGTACTTC. This encodes CASSFGTGRIQYF. Using reference TRBV28 and TRBJ2-4 for the parts outside the CDR3, the full variable domain is DVKVTQSSRYLVKRTGEKVFLECVQDMDHENMFWYRQDPGLGLRLIYFSYDVKMKEKGDIPEGYSVSREKKERFSLILESASTNQTSMYLCASSFGTGRIQYFGAGTRLSVL.